Each of the 4 T cell receptor beta chains below was sequenced from the same sample in a study of STAT5B mutations in CD4+ large granular lymphocyte leukemia. Method: immunoSEQ multiplex PCR; TCRdb's copy keeps in-frame clones and lacks some. The data hold more than 35,000 clones, with about 82% observed a single time. The sample taken for sequencing was CD4+ T cells from blood buffy coats. The receptors here all came from a human donor in good health.

CDR3 sequence (DNA): TGTGCCAGCAGCGCTTTAGCGGGGGGAGCCTTCACAGATACGCAGTATTTT. Protein sequence: CASSALAGGAFTDTQYF. The genes are TRBV9 and TRBJ2-3; 10 bases are a match to TRBD2. This CDR3 contains 17 residues. The V gene end was trimmed by 3 bases and the J gene end by 2 bases; junction bases not matched to a gene: 9. Germline-derived CDR1 and CDR2 are SGDLS and YYNGEE.

The chain links TRBV2 to TRBJ2-3; TRBD2 aligns across 13 bases. This CDR3 has 15 amino acids. V lost 5 bases and J lost 10; bases outside the gene matches: 9. Germline CDR1 is SNHLY and CDR2 is FYNNEI. For the CDR3, the DNA is TGTGCCAGCAGTTACCAGACTAGCGGGGGGCCTTCGCAGTATTTT. This gives the protein CASSYQTSGGPSQYF.

The chain recombines TRBV7-9 with TRBJ1-4, with D maybe TRBD1 (5 bases). V was trimmed by 5 bases and J by 8 bases, leaving 9 bases between them. The germline V gene has CDR1 SEHNR and CDR2 FQNEAQ (reference sequence). The CDR3 runs to 12 residues. CDR3 nucleotide sequence: TGTGCCAGCAGCCCAGGGTTGGAAAAACTGTTTTTT. It yields the protein CASSPGLEKLFF. The variable domain in full, with the rest retrieved from reference TRBV7-9 and TRBJ1-4, is DTGVSQNPRHKITKRGQNVTFRCDPISEHNRLYWYRQTLGQGPEFLTYFQNEAQLEKSRLLSDRFSAERPKGSFSTLEIQRTEQGDSAMYLCASSPGLEKLFFGSGTQLSVL.

The chain employs TRBV6-1 and TRBJ1-1; D is unresolved. Trimming took off 5 bases at V and 8 bases at J, with 15 bases between the two ends. The CDR3 length is 13 residues. CDR1 is MNHNS and CDR2 is SASEGT in the germline V gene. CDR3 residues: CASSSTIREEAFF. The DNA of the CDR3 is TGTGCCAGCAGTTCAACCATACGGGAAGAAGCTTTCTTT.